These 9 T cell receptor beta chains originate from one sample sequenced in a study of shared clonotypes between healthy human individuals. Data came from immunoSEQ multiplex PCR; TCRdb stores just in-frame clones and leaves some out. The repertoire holds some 92,000 clones, around half seen once, with more than 13% in the top ten. The sample comprised PBMCs. The receptor set was obtained from a woman aged 40 to 50 in good health. Some clones in this sample may be carry-over from other donors' samples.

Concerning this clone: Since a far larger clone is one base different, this is likely a read error. The rearrangement links TRBV30 to TRBJ2-1; no clear D. The CDR3 contains 12 residues. The V gene's germline CDR1 is GTSNPN and CDR2 SVGIG (reference sequence). DNA of the CDR3: TGTGCCTGGAGTGTACGGAACAATGGGCAGTTCTTC. This encodes CAWSVRNNGQFF.

The chain combines TRBV7-8 with TRBJ2-7; 8 bases are a match to TRBD1. Trimming took 1 base from V and 3 from J; bases not matched to a gene: 5. There are 15 residues in the CDR3. Germline V gene data show CDR1 as SGHVS and CDR2 as FQNEAQ. The CDR3 is CASSLVGTGLYEQYF. The DNA for the CDR3 is TGTGCCAGCAGCTTAGTGGGGACAGGTCTCTACGAGCAGTACTTC.

On this clone: Distinct nucleotide sequences in the sample also encode this CDR3. The CDR3 bases are TGTGCCAGCAGCTTAGGTCGGGGGGACAATGAGCAGTTCTTC. Translated: CASSLGRGDNEQFF. V is TRBV7-9 and J is TRBJ2-1; TRBD2 agrees at 7 bases. Unmatched junction bases numbered 2, after V lost 1 base and J lost 5 bases. The CDR3 spans 14 residues. Germline V CDR1 and CDR2: SEHNR, FQNEAQ (reference sequence). Based on the CDR3 plus reference TRBV7-9 and TRBJ2-1, the full variable domain is DTGVSQNPRHKITKRGQNVTFRCDPISEHNRLYWYRQTLGQGPEFLTYFQNEAQLEKSRLLSDRFSAERPKGSFSTLEIQRTEQGDSAMYLCASSLGRGDNEQFFGPGTRLTVL.

This clone was detected many times. The V call is TRBV9, the J call TRBJ1-2; D is undetermined. The germline V and J ends were trimmed by 0 bases and 5 bases, with 11 bases remaining between them. The V gene's germline CDR1 is SGDLS and CDR2 YYNGEE. This CDR3 is 14 amino acids long. The CDR3 reads CASSVGQVMYGYTF. The CDR3, as DNA: TGTGCCAGCAGCGTAGGCCAGGTCATGTATGGCTACACCTTC.

V is TRBV9 and J is TRBJ2-2; 7 bases align to TRBD1. With V trimmed by 4 bases and J by 7 bases, 10 bases remained unmatched. The CDR3 runs 15 residues. CDR1 SGDLS and CDR2 YYNGEE come from the germline V gene. The DNA for the CDR3 is TGTGCCAGCAGCCCCCGACAGGGTTATGACGGGGAGCTGTTTTTT. Its translation is CASSPRQGYDGELFF. The full variable domain, in which reference TRBV9 and TRBJ2-2 provide the parts outside the CDR3, is DSGVTQTPKHLITATGQRVTLRCSPRSGDLSVYWYQQSLDQGLQFLIQYYNGEERAKGNILERFSAQQFPDLHSELNLSSLELGDSALYFCASSPRQGYDGELFFGEGSRLTVL.

This clone was recorded many times. The gene calls are TRBV30 and TRBJ2-2; D may be TRBD2 (6 bases). The CDR3 has 11 amino acids. The germline V and J ends were trimmed by 5 bases and 9 bases, with 10 bases remaining between them. Germline V lookup: CDR1 GTSNPN, CDR2 SVGIG (reference sequence). This CDR3 is CAWGTPRELFF. In DNA form, the CDR3 reads TGTGCCTGGGGGACTCCGAGGGAGCTGTTTTTT.

Points on this clone: One base separates it from a far larger clone, so it is likely a read error. This CDR3 is also generated by other DNA sequences in the sample. In DNA form, the CDR3 reads TGTGCCACCCGGGAGCATAGCAATCAGCCCCAGCATTTT. Amino acids: CATREHSNQPQHF. The chain employs TRBV15 and TRBJ1-5; D is ambiguous. Germline assignment: CDR1 LNHNV and CDR2 YYDKDF (reference sequence). The CDR3 spans 13 residues. Trimming cost V 8 bases and J 0 bases, with 8 bases left between them.

The table lists this clone with many counts. V usage is TRBV19 and J usage is TRBJ1-4; TRBD1 matches at 8 bases. The V and J ends lost 9 bases and 0 bases, in that order; junction bases with no gene match: 6. Germline CDR1 and CDR2: LNHDA and SQIVND (reference sequence). The CDR3 covers 15 residues. This CDR3 reads CASRGPAATNEKLFF. The CDR3 bases are TGTGCCAGCAGGGGGCCCGCAGCAACTAATGAAAAACTGTTTTTT.

The V gene is TRBV28, the J gene TRBJ2-3; 13 bases agree with TRBD2. This CDR3 has 16 residues. The V gene end was trimmed by 6 bases and the J gene end by 5 bases; junction bases not matched to a gene: 8. From germline, CDR1 is MDHEN and CDR2 SYDVKM. The CDR3 bases are TGTGCCAGCAGCTTACTAGCGGGAGGGCCGGGAGATACGCAGTATTTT. Translating it yields CASSLLAGGPGDTQYF.